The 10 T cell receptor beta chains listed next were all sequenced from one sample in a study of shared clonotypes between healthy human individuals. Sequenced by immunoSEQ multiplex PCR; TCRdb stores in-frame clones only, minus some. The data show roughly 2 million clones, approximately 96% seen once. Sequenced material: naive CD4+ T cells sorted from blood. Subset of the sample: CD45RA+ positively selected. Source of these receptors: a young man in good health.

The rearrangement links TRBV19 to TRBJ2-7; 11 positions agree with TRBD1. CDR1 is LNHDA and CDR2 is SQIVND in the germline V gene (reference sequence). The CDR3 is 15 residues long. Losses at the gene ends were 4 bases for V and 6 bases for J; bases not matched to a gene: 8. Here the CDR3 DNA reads TGTGCCAGTAGTACTGGACAGGGGGCCCCTCCCGAGCAGTACTTC. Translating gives CASSTGQGAPPEQYF.

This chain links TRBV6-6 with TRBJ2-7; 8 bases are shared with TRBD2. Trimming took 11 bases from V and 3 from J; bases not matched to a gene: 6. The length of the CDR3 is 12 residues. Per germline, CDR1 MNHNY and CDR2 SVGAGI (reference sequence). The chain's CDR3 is CAVAGPLYEQYF. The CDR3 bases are TGTGCCGTAGCGGGACCCCTCTACGAGCAGTACTTC.

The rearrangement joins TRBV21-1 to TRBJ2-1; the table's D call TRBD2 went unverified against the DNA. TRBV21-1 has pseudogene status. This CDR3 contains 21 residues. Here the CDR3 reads CASRNRTGAQLAGVSYNEQFF. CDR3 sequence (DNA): TGTGCCAGCCGTAATCGGACAGGGGCTCAACTAGCGGGGGTCTCCTACAATGAGCAGTTCTTC.

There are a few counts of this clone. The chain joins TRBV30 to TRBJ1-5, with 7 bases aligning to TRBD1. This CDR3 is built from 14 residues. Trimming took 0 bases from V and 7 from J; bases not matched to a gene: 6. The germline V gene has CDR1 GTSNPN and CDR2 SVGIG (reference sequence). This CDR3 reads CAWSVATGQQPQHF. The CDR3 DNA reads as TGTGCCTGGAGTGTCGCGACAGGGCAACAGCCCCAGCATTTT.

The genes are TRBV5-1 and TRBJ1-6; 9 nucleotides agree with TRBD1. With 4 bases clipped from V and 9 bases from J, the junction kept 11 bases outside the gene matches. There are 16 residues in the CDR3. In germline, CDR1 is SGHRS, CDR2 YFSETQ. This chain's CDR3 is CASSVQPTGGGSPLHF. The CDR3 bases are TGCGCCAGCAGCGTACAACCCACAGGGGGCGGTTCACCCCTCCACTTT.

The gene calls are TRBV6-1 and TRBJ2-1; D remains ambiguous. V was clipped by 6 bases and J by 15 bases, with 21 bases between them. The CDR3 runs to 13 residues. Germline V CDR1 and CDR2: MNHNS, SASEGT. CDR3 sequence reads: CASRGTDTTTSFF. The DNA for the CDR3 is TGTGCCAGCAGGGGAACCGACACAACCACGTCGTTCTTC.

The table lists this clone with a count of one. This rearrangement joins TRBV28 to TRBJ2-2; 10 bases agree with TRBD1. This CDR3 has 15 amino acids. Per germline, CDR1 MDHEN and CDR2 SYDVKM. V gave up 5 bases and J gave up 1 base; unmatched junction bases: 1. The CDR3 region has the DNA TGTGCCAGCAGTCGGGACAGGGGGAACACCGGGGAGCTGTTTTTT. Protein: CASSRDRGNTGELFF.

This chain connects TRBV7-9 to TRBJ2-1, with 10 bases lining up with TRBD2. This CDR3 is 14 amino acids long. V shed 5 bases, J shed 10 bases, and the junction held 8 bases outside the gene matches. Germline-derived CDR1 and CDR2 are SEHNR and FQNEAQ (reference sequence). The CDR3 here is CASSKLAGFGEQFF. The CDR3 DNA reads TGTGCCAGCAGCAAACTAGCGGGGTTTGGGGAGCAGTTCTTC.

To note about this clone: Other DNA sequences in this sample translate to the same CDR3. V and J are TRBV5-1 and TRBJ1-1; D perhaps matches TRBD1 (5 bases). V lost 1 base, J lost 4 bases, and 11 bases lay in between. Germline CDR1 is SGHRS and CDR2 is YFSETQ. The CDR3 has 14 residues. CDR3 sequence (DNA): TGCGCCAGCAGCTTGTCGACGGGGGGCACTGAAGCTTTCTTT. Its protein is CASSLSTGGTEAFF.

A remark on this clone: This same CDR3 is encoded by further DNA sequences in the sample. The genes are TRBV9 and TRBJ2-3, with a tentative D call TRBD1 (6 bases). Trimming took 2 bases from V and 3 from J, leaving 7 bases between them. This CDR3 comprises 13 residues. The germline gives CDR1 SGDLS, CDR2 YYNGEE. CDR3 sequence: CASSVGQTDTQYF. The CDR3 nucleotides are TGTGCCAGCAGCGTCGGACAGACAGATACGCAGTATTTT. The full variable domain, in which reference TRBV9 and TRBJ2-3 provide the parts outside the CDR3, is DSGVTQTPKHLITATGQRVTLRCSPRSGDLSVYWYQQSLDQGLQFLIQYYNGEERAKGNILERFSAQQFPDLHSELNLSSLELGDSALYFCASSVGQTDTQYFGPGTRLTVL.